This passage covers 17 T cell receptor beta chains from one sample sequenced in a study of beta chain features in type 1 diabetes. Study conclusions and caveats: TCRB CDR3s were moderately but significantly shorter in Type 1 diabetes patients in all four CD4+ subsets.

Every bit of the isolated RNA underwent reverse transcription, so sequencing read expressed TCRB transcripts. This table comes from immunoSEQ multiplex PCR, and its TCRdb copy is limited to in-frame clones, with some not included. The sample lists 100,000 to 150,000 clones, roughly a sixth occurring once. Their antigen targets remain unknown. The sample was central memory CD4+ T cells from blood. The receptor set was obtained from a man younger than 30 with type 1 diabetes.

In this sample, this clone turned up a few times. The gene calls are TRBV7-2 and TRBJ2-7, with no clear D. The CDR3 has 13 amino acids. Trimming took 1 base from V and 4 from J, leaving 8 bases between them. From germline, CDR1 is SGHTA and CDR2 FQGNSA. CDR3 in amino acids: CASSLGGEYEQYF. CDR3 nucleotide sequence: TGTGCCAGCAGCTTAGGTGGGGAATACGAGCAGTACTTC.

The gene calls are TRBV30 and TRBJ2-5; no clear D. The CDR3 sequence is 13 residues long. CDR1 and CDR2 from the germline V gene are GTSNPN and SVGIG (reference sequence). Trimming took off 0 bases at V and 5 bases at J, with 10 bases between the two ends. The CDR3 here is CAWSVKSAETQYF. For the CDR3, the DNA is TGTGCCTGGAGTGTAAAATCGGCGGAGACCCAGTACTTC.

This clone was seen a few times. V and J are TRBV5-1 and TRBJ1-1; 7 bases agree with TRBD1. The CDR3 contains 17 residues. The ends lost 4 bases at V and 1 base at J; junction bases unmatched: 13. Germline values: CDR1 SGHRS, CDR2 YFSETQ. CDR3 protein: CASSPGQTNKQNTEAFF. The DNA for the CDR3 is TGCGCCAGCAGCCCGGGACAGACCAACAAGCAGAACACTGAAGCTTTCTTT.

V and J are TRBV29-1 and TRBJ1-4, with 8 bases lining up with TRBD1. Germline values: CDR1 SQVTM, CDR2 ANQGSEA. J gave up 7 bases and V 4 bases, and 5 bases lay outside the gene matches. This CDR3 comprises 13 residues. CDR3 protein: CSVGRDRGEKLFF. The CDR3 coding sequence is TGCAGCGTTGGTCGTGACAGGGGTGAAAAACTGTTTTTT.

DNA of the CDR3: TGCAGCGTTGAAACGGACAGGGTATACTATGGCTACACCTTC. Protein product: CSVETDRVYYGYTF. V gene TRBV29-1 combines with J gene TRBJ1-2; 8 nucleotides align to TRBD1. The J segment lost 3 bases and the V segment lost 2 bases, leaving 5 bases of the junction unmatched. Germline CDR1 reads SQVTM; CDR2 reads ANQGSEA. The length of the CDR3 is 14 residues.

The CDR3 spells CASRYSTGTYGYTF. The CDR3, as DNA: TGTGCCAGCAGATATTCAACAGGAACCTATGGCTACACCTTC. J is TRBJ1-2 and V is TRBV7-2, with D possibly TRBD1 on 5 matching bases. V was shortened by 6 bases and J by 4 bases, with 15 bases between the two germline ends. This CDR3 contains 14 residues. Germline lookup yields CDR1 SGHTA and CDR2 FQGNSA.

This clone has more than one count but fewer than ten. The chain has TRBV7-2 and TRBJ2-3; D possibly corresponds to TRBD1 (5 bases). Trimming removed 1 base at V and 4 bases at J, with 12 bases between. The germline gives CDR1 SGHTA, CDR2 FQGNSA. The CDR3 extends over 15 amino acids. CDR3 region: CASSLDLLGADTQYF. The CDR3 coding sequence is TGTGCCAGCAGCTTAGACTTATTAGGGGCAGATACGCAGTATTTT.

The rearrangement uses TRBV9 and TRBJ2-3; D is uncertain. The germline gives CDR1 SGDLS, CDR2 YYNGEE. The CDR3 length is 16 residues. V lost 0 bases to trimming and J lost 2 bases, with 13 bases between them. CDR3 protein: CASSVGPVGFTDTQYF. For the CDR3, the DNA is TGTGCCAGCAGCGTAGGACCCGTTGGGTTCACAGATACGCAGTATTTT.

The sample holds a few counts of this clone. J is TRBJ2-1 and V is TRBV5-1; perhaps TRBD1 as D (5 bases). The germline V and J ends were trimmed by 0 bases and 5 bases, with 12 bases remaining between them. The CDR3 covers 15 residues. CDR1 is SGHRS, CDR2 YFSETQ, per germline. The CDR3 region has the DNA TGCGCCAGCAGCTTGGGGGGCAGGGCCGACAATGAGCAGTTCTTC. The encoded protein is CASSLGGRADNEQFF.

This clone was detected ten times or more. The CDR3 DNA reads TGTGCCAGCAGTGACCCTAGCGGGGGGGCCGAGACCCAGTACTTC. Its protein product is CASSDPSGGAETQYF. J is TRBJ2-5 and V is TRBV2, with 12 bases that match TRBD2. The J segment lost 5 bases and the V segment lost 3 bases, leaving 4 bases of the junction unmatched. The CDR3 is made up of 15 amino acids. Germline lookup yields CDR1 SNHLY and CDR2 FYNNEI.

This clone has only a few counts. The chain joins TRBV18 to TRBJ2-7; TRBD1 aligns across 8 bases. V dropped 5 bases and J dropped 4; count of bases not matched to a gene: 16. The CDR3 contains 17 residues. Per the germline V gene, CDR1 is KGHSH and CDR2 is LQKENI. This chain's CDR3 is CASSKTGTGEQVYEQYF. The CDR3 DNA reads TGTGCCAGCTCAAAAACCGGGACAGGCGAACAGGTGTACGAGCAGTACTTC.

This clone appeared many times. The rearrangement joins TRBV7-9 to TRBJ2-1; TRBD1 or TRBD2 may be the D gene (5 bases each). With 5 bases removed from V and 0 bases from J, the gap between germline ends came to 11 bases. The germline gives CDR1 SEHNR, CDR2 FQNEAQ (reference sequence). This CDR3 spans 15 amino acids. CDR3 sequence reads: CASSHEGSSYNEQFF. CDR3 sequence (DNA): TGTGCCAGCAGCCACGAGGGGAGCTCCTACAATGAGCAGTTCTTC.

This clone has a count of ten or more. This chain links TRBV7-9 with TRBJ2-7; tentatively, D is TRBD1 (6 bases). Per the germline V gene, CDR1 is SEHNR and CDR2 is FQNEAQ (reference sequence). V lost 5 bases, J lost 6 bases, and 11 bases lay in between. The CDR3 extends over 12 amino acids. The CDR3 DNA reads TGTGCCAGCAGCCCGGACAGCCTCGAGCAGTACTTC. Protein: CASSPDSLEQYF. The full variable domain, with the rest looked up from reference TRBV7-9 and TRBJ2-7, is DTGVSQNPRHKITKRGQNVTFRCDPISEHNRLYWYRQTLGQGPEFLTYFQNEAQLEKSRLLSDRFSAERPKGSFSTLEIQRTEQGDSAMYLCASSPDSLEQYFGPGTRLTVT.

This chain connects TRBV5-1 to TRBJ2-1; 7 nucleotides align to TRBD1. From germline, CDR1 is SGHRS and CDR2 YFSETQ. The CDR3 runs 16 residues. V was pared by 1 base and J by 2 bases, with 6 bases of the junction left unmatched. The CDR3 reads CASSLLGQSTYNEQFF. DNA for the CDR3: TGCGCCAGCAGCTTGTTGGGACAGTCGACCTACAATGAGCAGTTCTTC.

The table lists this clone with a few counts. As DNA, the CDR3 is TGTGCCAGTCCAGGGTTAGAGAAAGAGACCCAGTACTTC. Protein product: CASPGLEKETQYF. The V gene is TRBV5-4, the J gene TRBJ2-5, with D possibly TRBD1 on 5 matching bases. This CDR3 contains 13 residues. Germline loops: CDR1 SGHNT, CDR2 YYREEE (reference sequence). V shed 8 bases and J shed 3 bases, with 14 bases lying between them.

This clone has just a few counts. For the CDR3, the DNA is TGCAGCGTTGCCGGGAGCTCCTACAATGAGCAGTTCTTC. This gives the protein CSVAGSSYNEQFF. V is TRBV29-1 and J is TRBJ2-1; a possible D gene is TRBD2 (6 bases). CDR1 and CDR2 from the germline V gene are SQVTM and ANQGSEA. The length of the CDR3 is 13 residues. Between the trimmed V and J ends, which lost 4 bases and 0 bases, there was a span of 7 bases.

In this sample, this clone turned up many times. The chain employs TRBV7-2 and TRBJ2-1; tentative D call: TRBD2 (5 bases). Trimming removed 3 bases at V and 15 bases at J, with 15 bases between. Germline-derived CDR1 and CDR2 are SGHTA and FQGNSA. This CDR3 region has 12 residues. The DNA of the CDR3 is TGTGCCAGCAGCTTCAGCGCTAGCAGGCCGTTCTTC. Its translation: CASSFSASRPFF.